These T cell receptor beta chains were read from a single sample in a study of CD8+ T cells in alopecia areata. Here immunoSEQ multiplex PCR was the method, and the copy in TCRdb shows in-frame clones only, minus some. The table has roughly 23,000 clones, under 60% seen once. The source material was NKG2D-high CD8+ T cells sorted from blood. Every receptor here comes from a human donor with alopecia areata. CDR3s include the opening cysteine and the closing phenylalanine or tryptophan. Fields, in order: CDR3 protein, D gene, V gene, J gene. A D gene is named only where the DNA matches it firmly.

cdr3_aa: CASLGGTQSSGANVLTF
d_call: NA
v_call: TRBV2
j_call: TRBJ2-6

cdr3_aa: CASSLPGTDTQYF
d_call: NA
v_call: TRBV28
j_call: TRBJ2-3

cdr3_aa: CASSETGTSGSSTDTQYF
d_call: TRBD2
v_call: TRBV4-1
j_call: TRBJ2-3

cdr3_aa: CASRQARGYTF
d_call: NA
v_call: TRBV19
j_call: TRBJ1-2

cdr3_aa: CASSSGRSGYEQYF
d_call: TRBD2
v_call: TRBV7-9
j_call: TRBJ2-7

cdr3_aa: CASSWGTAEEQFF
d_call: NA
v_call: TRBV5-6
j_call: TRBJ2-1

cdr3_aa: CASSLAIVRGLTPYGYTF
d_call: NA
v_call: TRBV7-9
j_call: TRBJ1-2

cdr3_aa: CASSSSPHKTQYF
d_call: NA
v_call: TRBV5-1
j_call: TRBJ2-5

cdr3_aa: CASSPRPDRGLYEQYF
d_call: TRBD1
v_call: TRBV11-2
j_call: TRBJ2-7

cdr3_aa: CASQVPGETQYF
d_call: NA
v_call: TRBV7-8
j_call: TRBJ2-5

cdr3_aa: CASSQSSYNEQFF
d_call: NA
v_call: TRBV13
j_call: TRBJ2-1

cdr3_aa: CASSEDRFYEQYF
d_call: TRBD1
v_call: TRBV5-6
j_call: TRBJ2-7

cdr3_aa: CASSVGAGGSEKLFF
d_call: TRBD1
v_call: TRBV9
j_call: TRBJ1-4

cdr3_aa: CASRIGAGGANTEAFF
d_call: NA
v_call: TRBV5-1
j_call: TRBJ1-1

cdr3_aa: CASSPIRSGQVYGYTF
d_call: TRBD1
v_call: TRBV19
j_call: TRBJ1-2

cdr3_aa: CSVEDIGVGYTF
d_call: NA
v_call: TRBV29-1
j_call: TRBJ1-2

cdr3_aa: CASSLEADGFYEQYF
d_call: NA
v_call: TRBV7-6
j_call: TRBJ2-7

cdr3_aa: CASSQELGGSYEQYF
d_call: TRBD1
v_call: TRBV4-1
j_call: TRBJ2-7

cdr3_aa: CASSQGTLSTDTQYF
d_call: NA
v_call: TRBV4-1
j_call: TRBJ2-3

cdr3_aa: CASSQRGTGGDGETQYF
d_call: TRBD1
v_call: TRBV4-1
j_call: TRBJ2-5

cdr3_aa: CASSLGGNEQFF
d_call: NA
v_call: TRBV5-4
j_call: TRBJ2-1

cdr3_aa: CASSQLAGNSYEQYF
d_call: TRBD2
v_call: TRBV4-1
j_call: TRBJ2-7

cdr3_aa: CASSLVSRGTDTQYF
d_call: NA
v_call: TRBV7-9
j_call: TRBJ2-3

cdr3_aa: CASSGASGPGGEQFF
d_call: NA
v_call: TRBV7-6
j_call: TRBJ2-1

cdr3_aa: CASSFSHTDTQYF
d_call: NA
v_call: TRBV6-5
j_call: TRBJ2-3